These T cell receptor beta chains were read from a single sample in a study of blood T cell repertoires in COVID-19. Here immunoSEQ multiplex PCR was the method, and the copy in TCRdb shows in-frame clones only, minus some. In the table there are approximately 410,000 clones, about nine tenths of which are singletons. The sample comprised peripheral blood. These receptors were taken from a woman in her twenties or thirties with active or convalescent COVID-19. Each CDR3 is given with its conserved first and last residue. A D gene is named only where the DNA matches it firmly. Clone size is given for some rows only: seen once, a few or many times, or a class if the clone is expanded.

j_gene: TRBJ2-6; d_gene: NA; v_gene: TRBV11-2; abundance: NA; CDR3nt: TGTGCCAGCAGCTTAGTAAGGGGCTCTGGGGCCAACGTCCTGACTTTC; CDR3aa: CASSLVRGSGANVLTF
j_gene: TRBJ2-3; d_gene: TRBD1; v_gene: TRBV3-1/TRBV3-2; abundance: NA; CDR3nt: TGTGCCAGCAGCCCCCAGGGGGTGGGAGGCACAGATACGCAGTATTTT; CDR3aa: CASSPQGVGGTDTQYF
j_gene: TRBJ2-7; d_gene: NA; v_gene: TRBV7-9; abundance: NA; CDR3nt: TGTGCCAGCAGCTTATCCCCCGGGGGAGGCTACGAGCAGTACTTC; CDR3aa: CASSLSPGGGYEQYF
j_gene: TRBJ1-4; d_gene: NA; v_gene: TRBV7-2; abundance: NA; CDR3nt: TGTGCCAGCGGCAGGGGTACTAATGAAAAACTGTTTTTT; CDR3aa: CASGRGTNEKLFF
j_gene: TRBJ1-1; d_gene: TRBD1; v_gene: TRBV5-4; abundance: NA; CDR3nt: TGTGCCAGCAGAGACACAGGGGGCGCGTACACTGAAGCTTTCTTT; CDR3aa: CASRDTGGAYTEAFF
j_gene: TRBJ2-7; d_gene: TRBD1; v_gene: TRBV20-1; abundance: NA; CDR3nt: TGCAGTGCTAGTGCGGGTATCGGGACAGGGTTGGACGAGCAGTACTTC; CDR3aa: CSASAGIGTGLDEQYF
j_gene: TRBJ2-3; d_gene: NA; v_gene: TRBV27; abundance: NA; CDR3nt: TGTGCCAGCAGTTATAGCGGCCCTAGCACAGATACGCAGTATTTT; CDR3aa: CASSYSGPSTDTQYF
j_gene: TRBJ1-6; d_gene: TRBD1; v_gene: TRBV12-3/TRBV12-4; abundance: once; CDR3nt: TGTGCCAGCAGCCGACAGGGTGCTTCACCCCTCCACTTT; CDR3aa: CASSRQGASPLHF
j_gene: TRBJ2-7; d_gene: TRBD2; v_gene: TRBV2; abundance: NA; CDR3nt: TGTGCCAGCAGTGAGATTTTCACTAGCGGGGGGGCAAGCGCCTACGAGCAGTACTTC; CDR3aa: CASSEIFTSGGASAYEQYF
j_gene: TRBJ2-5; d_gene: NA; v_gene: TRBV10-3; abundance: once; CDR3nt: TGTGCCATCAGGAGTGGGGGGTCTTTGGGAGAGACCCAGTACTTC; CDR3aa: CAIRSGGSLGETQYF
j_gene: TRBJ2-5; d_gene: TRBD1; v_gene: TRBV6-5; abundance: NA; CDR3nt: TGTGCCAGCAGTTACTCAGATCACAGGGGTGGAGAGACCCAGTACTTC; CDR3aa: CASSYSDHRGGETQYF
j_gene: TRBJ1-1; d_gene: NA; v_gene: TRBV5-4; abundance: NA; CDR3nt: TGTGCCAGCAGCTTGGAGAGTATGCCTGAAGCTTTCTTT; CDR3aa: CASSLESMPEAFF
j_gene: TRBJ2-5; d_gene: NA; v_gene: TRBV24-1; abundance: NA; CDR3nt: TGTGCCACCAGTGATGCGGCAGGGGAGACCCAGTACTTC; CDR3aa: CATSDAAGETQYF
j_gene: TRBJ1-1; d_gene: NA; v_gene: TRBV15; abundance: NA; CDR3nt: TGTGCCACCAGCAGAGATGAGAGGGCTTTCTTT; CDR3aa: CATSRDERAFF
j_gene: TRBJ1-5; d_gene: NA; v_gene: TRBV5-1; abundance: NA; CDR3nt: TGCGCCAGCAGCTTGATGGGTGGAGGCAATCAGCCCCAGCATTTT; CDR3aa: CASSLMGGGNQPQHF
j_gene: TRBJ1-5; d_gene: TRBD1; v_gene: TRBV19; abundance: NA; CDR3nt: TGTGCCAGTACCCGGGACAGGGGGCCGGGCAATCAGCCCCAGCATTTT; CDR3aa: CASTRDRGPGNQPQHF
j_gene: TRBJ2-6; d_gene: NA; v_gene: TRBV10-3; abundance: NA; CDR3nt: TGTGCCATCAGTGAGTCCCGGGACTCTGGGGCCAACGTCCTGACTTTC; CDR3aa: CAISESRDSGANVLTF
j_gene: TRBJ2-7; d_gene: TRBD1; v_gene: TRBV3-1/TRBV3-2; abundance: few; CDR3nt: TGTGCCAGCAGCCGCGGGACAGGGTTCTACGAGCAGTACTTC; CDR3aa: CASSRGTGFYEQYF
j_gene: TRBJ1-4; d_gene: TRBD1; v_gene: TRBV4-1; abundance: few; CDR3nt: TGCGCCAGCAGCCAAGATGCAGGGGGATCAACTAATGAAAAACTGTTTTTT; CDR3aa: CASSQDAGGSTNEKLFF
j_gene: TRBJ1-4; d_gene: NA; v_gene: TRBV5-1; abundance: NA; CDR3nt: TGCGCCAGCAGCGCCTCCAGGGCAACTAATGAAAAACTGTTTTTT; CDR3aa: CASSASRATNEKLFF
j_gene: TRBJ1-5; d_gene: NA; v_gene: TRBV18; abundance: NA; CDR3nt: TGTGCCAGCTCACTAGGCGGTAGCAATCAGCCCCAGCATTTT; CDR3aa: CASSLGGSNQPQHF
j_gene: TRBJ1-2; d_gene: TRBD1; v_gene: TRBV6-1; abundance: NA; CDR3nt: TGTGCCAGCAGTGTTAAACCGGGACAGGTGTTTTACTATGGCTACACCTTC; CDR3aa: CASSVKPGQVFYYGYTF
j_gene: TRBJ1-1; d_gene: NA; v_gene: TRBV5-4; abundance: many; CDR3nt: TGTGCCAGCAGCTTGGCCGGGGGGAACACTGAAGCTTTCTTT; CDR3aa: CASSLAGGNTEAFF
j_gene: TRBJ1-5; d_gene: TRBD1; v_gene: TRBV27; abundance: NA; CDR3nt: TGTGCCAGCGGGTCGGGGACAGCTGGGCCCCAGCATTTT; CDR3aa: CASGSGTAGPQHF
j_gene: TRBJ1-5; d_gene: NA; v_gene: TRBV27; abundance: NA; CDR3nt: TGTGCCAGCAGTTATGGGGGGGGTCAGCCCCAGCATTTT; CDR3aa: CASSYGGGQPQHF
j_gene: TRBJ2-7; d_gene: TRBD1; v_gene: TRBV5-1; abundance: NA; CDR3nt: TGCGCCAGCAGCTTGGGGACAGGGGGCTTCTACGAGCAGTACTTC; CDR3aa: CASSLGTGGFYEQYF
j_gene: TRBJ1-2; d_gene: NA; v_gene: TRBV12-3/TRBV12-4; abundance: NA; CDR3nt: TGTGCCAGCAGTTTACAGGATCGCTATGGCTACACCTTC; CDR3aa: CASSLQDRYGYTF
j_gene: TRBJ2-2; d_gene: NA; v_gene: TRBV29-1; abundance: NA; CDR3nt: TGCAGCGTTACCAGCGACACCGGGGAGCTGTTTTTT; CDR3aa: CSVTSDTGELFF
j_gene: TRBJ2-3; d_gene: NA; v_gene: TRBV18; abundance: few; CDR3nt: TGTGCCAGCTCACCTGTCTCTAGCACAGATACGCAGTATTTT; CDR3aa: CASSPVSSTDTQYF
j_gene: TRBJ1-1; d_gene: NA; v_gene: TRBV2; abundance: NA; CDR3nt: TGTGCCAGCAGTGAAGGGCCCCTTGGCACTGAAGCTTTCTTT; CDR3aa: CASSEGPLGTEAFF
j_gene: TRBJ2-7; d_gene: TRBD2; v_gene: TRBV10-3; abundance: NA; CDR3nt: TGTGCCATCAGTGATATGGCGGGAGGGCCCCACGAGCAGTACTTC; CDR3aa: CAISDMAGGPHEQYF
j_gene: TRBJ2-7; d_gene: NA; v_gene: TRBV5-1; abundance: NA; CDR3nt: TGCGCCAGCAGAGGCCCCGGGACCTACGAGCAGTACTTC; CDR3aa: CASRGPGTYEQYF
j_gene: TRBJ2-2; d_gene: TRBD1; v_gene: TRBV5-1; abundance: NA; CDR3nt: TGCGCCAGCTCGGACAGGCCACCCCTCGGGGAGCTGTTTTTT; CDR3aa: CASSDRPPLGELFF
j_gene: TRBJ2-3; d_gene: NA; v_gene: TRBV7-9; abundance: NA; CDR3nt: TGTGCCAGCAGCTTAGGCGGGGCGTACACAGATACGCAGTATTTT; CDR3aa: CASSLGGAYTDTQYF
j_gene: TRBJ1-2; d_gene: NA; v_gene: TRBV7-6; abundance: NA; CDR3nt: TGTGCCAGCAGCGTAGCACGGGACTTAGGTGGAGACTACACCTTC; CDR3aa: CASSVARDLGGDYTF